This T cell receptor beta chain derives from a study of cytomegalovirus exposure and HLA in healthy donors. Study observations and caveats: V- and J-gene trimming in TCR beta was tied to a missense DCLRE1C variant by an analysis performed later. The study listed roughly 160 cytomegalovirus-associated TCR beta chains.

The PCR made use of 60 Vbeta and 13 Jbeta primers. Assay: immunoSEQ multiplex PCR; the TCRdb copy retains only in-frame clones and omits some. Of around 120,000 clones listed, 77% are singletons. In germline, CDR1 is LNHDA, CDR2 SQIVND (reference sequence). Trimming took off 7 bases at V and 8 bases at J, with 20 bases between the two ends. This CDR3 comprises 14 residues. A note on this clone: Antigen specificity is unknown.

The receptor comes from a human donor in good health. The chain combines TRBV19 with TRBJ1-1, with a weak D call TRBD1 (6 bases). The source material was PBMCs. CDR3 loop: CASTPSQQGREAFF. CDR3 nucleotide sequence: TGTGCCAGTACCCCATCCCAGCAGGGGAGAGAAGCTTTCTTT.